This T cell receptor beta chain appears in the sequencing data of a study of long-term antiretroviral therapy in people with HIV. Run at survey level, the immunoSEQ assay was version v3.0. TCRdb keeps only in-frame clones here, not all; method: immunoSEQ multiplex PCR. Of over 15,000 clones in the sample, around 90% were seen once. The study drew at least one pre-ART and at least two post-ART PBMC samples from every donor. Trimming left V 3 bases short and J 4 bases short, with 13 bases between. This CDR3 region has 13 residues. In germline, CDR1 is SQVTM, CDR2 ANQGSEA. The chain is built from TRBV29-1 and TRBJ2-7; no definite D call. Sequenced material: unsorted PBMCs, taken 2.3 to 2.4 years before starting antiretroviral therapy. The source of this sequence is a woman aged 30 to 39 with HIV. CDR3 protein: CSVEFPGRYEQYF. The DNA of the CDR3 is TGCAGCGTTGAGTTCCCAGGAAGATACGAGCAGTACTTC.